The 21 T cell receptor beta chains in this list originate from one sample, sequenced in a study of Graves' ophthalmopathy and Graves' hyperthyroidism. Amplified TCR beta CDR3 regions were obtained using RNA transcripts as template. Second-round multiplex PCR came after a first-round RT-PCR that employed HTBI primers. TCRdb fed the multiplex PCR reads into MiXCR, producing one record per CDR3 protein. The table shows hundreds of thousands of distinct CDR3 sequences, with about 24% occurring only once. Material: peripheral blood. The source of these receptors is a woman younger than 30 with stable Graves' hyperthyroidism. Some clones in this sample may be carry-over from other donors' samples.

This clonotype was seen repeatedly, ten times or more. The CDR3 reads CASSLARTRTGYSNQPQHF. The CDR3 DNA sequence: TGTGCCAGCAGCTTAGCCCGGACCCGGACAGGGTATAGCAATCAGCCCCAGCATTTT. The chain recombines TRBV7-2 with TRBJ1-5, with 8 nucleotides matching TRBD1. The CDR3 covers 19 residues. The J segment lost 0 bases and the V segment lost 0 bases, leaving 10 bases of the junction unmatched. CDR1 and CDR2 from the germline V gene are SGHTA and FQGNSA.

At least ten counts were recorded for this clonotype. The rearrangement links TRBV6-5 to TRBJ1-1, with no clear D. V was trimmed by 7 bases and J by 0 bases, leaving 9 bases between them. Germline V gives CDR1 MNHEY, CDR2 SVGAGI. CDR3 size: 13 residues. Written as DNA, the CDR3 is TGTGCCAGCACCCAGGCCCTGAACACTGAAGCTTTCTTT. Its protein is CASTQALNTEAFF.

The chain carries TRBV6-2 or TRBV6-3 and TRBJ1-5; a possible D gene is TRBD1 (5 bases). The CDR3 consists of 14 residues. V lost 6 bases and J lost 9, with 18 bases in between. The germline CDR1 and CDR2 sequences are MNHEY and SVGEGT. The CDR3 DNA reads TGTGCCAGCAGCCGTGCAGGGACCGGTCGGCCCCAGCATTTT. It yields the protein CASSRAGTGRPQHF.

In this sample, this clonotype turned up many times. This chain links TRBV6-2 or TRBV6-3 with TRBJ2-7, with 11 bases aligning to TRBD2. The CDR3 loop spans 14 amino acids. The junction had 4 bases not matched to a gene; V was cut back by 7 bases and J by 2 bases. Germline V gene sequence: CDR1 MNHEY, CDR2 SVGEGT. For the CDR3, the DNA is TGTGCCAGCAAGGTGGGACTAGCGGCCTACGAGCAGTACTTC. It is translated as CASKVGLAAYEQYF.

There are many counts of this clonotype. This chain links TRBV6-7 with TRBJ1-5, with 7 bases matching TRBD1. TRBV6-7 is identified as an open reading frame with a role that is uncertain. This CDR3 is 21 amino acids long. V shed 2 bases, J shed 0 bases, and the junction held 19 bases outside the gene matches. The CDR3: CASSYPCIPRGEIYSNQPQHF. The CDR3, as DNA: TGTGCCAGCAGTTACCCCTGTATCCCCAGGGGGGAAATCTATAGCAATCAGCCCCAGCATTTT.

This clonotype was recorded many times. This chain uses TRBV12-3 or TRBV12-4 with TRBJ2-2; the D is unclear. This CDR3 has 14 residues. The germline V and J ends were trimmed by 3 bases and 4 bases, with 9 bases remaining between them. The CDR3, as DNA: TGTGCCAGCAGTTTGCATAGAGGCACCGGGGAGCTGTTTTTT. Translating gives CASSLHRGTGELFF.

Ten or more counts support this clonotype. This rearrangement joins TRBV29-1 to TRBJ2-7; D not certain. This CDR3 comprises 11 residues. Germline CDR1 SQVTM, CDR2 ANQGSEA. The V end lost 5 bases, the J end lost 4 bases, and 9 bases lay between the germline ends. The CDR3 DNA is TGCAGCGTTCAACAGCAATACGAGCAGTACTTC. Translating gives CSVQQQYEQYF.

The table lists this clonotype with many counts. This rearrangement joins TRBV6-5 to TRBJ1-2; possible D gene TRBD1, 5 bases. V was clipped by 7 bases and J by 10 bases, with 25 bases between them. The V gene's germline CDR1 is MNHEY and CDR2 SVGAGI. This CDR3 is built from 15 residues. The CDR3 sequence: CASILRGSSPRDYTF. For the CDR3, the DNA is TGTGCCAGCATTTTGAGGGGCTCTAGCCCTCGGGACTACACCTTC.

A few counts support this clonotype. V usage is TRBV2 and J usage is TRBJ1-5, with 9 bases aligning to TRBD1. Germline trimming cut 5 bases from V and 3 bases from J; bases unmatched to any gene: 8. Per the germline V gene, CDR1 is SNHLY and CDR2 is FYNNEI. The CDR3 runs to 16 residues. DNA of the CDR3: TGTGCCAGCAGTCCCGGGACAGGGAATAACAATCAGCCCCAGCATTTT. Encoded protein: CASSPGTGNNNQPQHF.

This clonotype was seen at least ten times. This chain uses TRBV6-5 with TRBJ2-5; TRBD2 might be the D (6 bases). V gave up 0 bases and J gave up 1 base, with 15 bases separating them. Germline lookup yields CDR1 MNHEY and CDR2 SVGAGI. This CDR3 has 17 residues. The CDR3 coding sequence is TGTGCCAGCAGTTACTCGGGGGGACTCCAAGGCCAAGAGACCCAGTACTTC. Protein product: CASSYSGGLQGQETQYF.

V gene TRBV29-1 combines with J gene TRBJ2-5, with TRBD2 identical over 16 bases. Per the germline V gene, CDR1 is SQVTM and CDR2 is ANQGSEA. With V trimmed by 7 bases and J by 4 bases, 9 bases remained unmatched. The CDR3 has 16 residues. CDR3 sequence (DNA): TGCAGCGGATCCGGGACTAGCGGGGGGGCCGGAGAGACCCAGTACTTC. Amino acids: CSGSGTSGGAGETQYF.

This clonotype came up many times. The chain joins TRBV20-1 to TRBJ1-5; the D gene is possibly TRBD1 (6 bases). The CDR3 loop spans 20 amino acids. CDR1 is DFQATT and CDR2 is SNEGSKA in the germline V gene (reference sequence). The germline V and J ends were trimmed by 0 bases and 2 bases, with 26 bases remaining between them. CDR3 residues: CSAREIYRDAGLNGNQPQHF. CDR3 nucleotide sequence: TGCAGTGCTAGAGAAATATACAGGGACGCGGGATTAAATGGCAATCAGCCCCAGCATTTT.

Comments on this clonotype: The junction differs from germline at one of its ends, possibly a read error. CDR3 nucleotides: TGCGCCAGCACCCTAACATTTCTAACCAAAAACATTAAGTACTTC. Translated, it gives CASTLTFLTKNIKYF. This chain links TRBV5-1 with TRBJ2-4; no clear D gene. The CDR3 is 15 residues long. Germline V lookup: CDR1 SGHRS, CDR2 YFSETQ.

This clonotype came up many times. The chain couples TRBV6-5 to TRBJ1-1; tentatively, D is TRBD1 (6 bases). The V end was cut by 6 bases, the J end by 4 bases, with 15 bases between. Germline-derived CDR1 and CDR2 are MNHEY and SVGAGI. The CDR3 extends over 14 amino acids. The DNA for the CDR3 is TGTGCCAGCAGCCCCACAGGGATCGGCACTGAAGCTTTCTTT. Its translation: CASSPTGIGTEAFF.

This clonotype appeared many times. The V gene is TRBV12-3 or TRBV12-4, the J gene TRBJ1-5; possibly TRBD1 for D (5 bases). The CDR3 totals 14 residues. The V and J ends lost 6 bases and 4 bases respectively, with 13 bases between them. CDR3 protein: CASSNDRSNQPQHF. The CDR3 nucleotides read TGTGCCAGCAGCAACGACAGATCTAATCAGCCCCAGCATTTT.

The rearrangement uses TRBV30 and TRBJ1-1; no clear D gene. The CDR3 extends over 11 amino acids. Trimming stripped 3 bases from V and 10 bases from J, with 12 bases between. The germline gives CDR1 GTSNPN, CDR2 SVGIG (reference sequence). CDR3 region: CAWSTGRGAFF. In DNA form, the CDR3 reads TGTGCCTGGAGCACGGGCCGGGGAGCTTTCTTT.

The genes are TRBV9 and TRBJ1-3; no definite D call. Per germline, CDR1 SGDLS and CDR2 YYNGEE. This CDR3 is 13 amino acids long. V was shortened by 3 bases and J by 7 bases, with 11 bases between the two germline ends. The CDR3 is CASSGTARNTIYF. The DNA of the CDR3 is TGTGCCAGCAGCGGTACAGCACGGAACACCATATATTTT.

Many counts were recorded for this clonotype. The chain combines TRBV20-1 with TRBJ2-7; the D gene is possibly TRBD2 (5 bases). Trimming took 3 bases from V and 1 from J, leaving 25 bases between them. In germline, CDR1 is DFQATT, CDR2 SNEGSKA (reference sequence). The CDR3 covers 18 residues. The CDR3 DNA is TGCAGTGCTAGTAGCGTGTCGTGGAGGCCCACTACATCCTACGAGCAGTACTTC. Translated, it gives CSASSVSWRPTTSYEQYF.

This chain connects TRBV27 to TRBJ1-1; D uncertain. Trimming removed 0 bases at V and 2 bases at J, with 7 bases between. CDR3 length: 14 residues. Per the germline V gene, CDR1 is MNHEY and CDR2 is SMNVEV (reference sequence). CDR3 nucleotides: TGTGCCAGCAGTTTATCGGCCATTAACACTGAAGCTTTCTTT. It yields the protein CASSLSAINTEAFF.

In this sample, this clonotype turned up many times. Given a much more abundant clone one base away, this may be a read error. V is TRBV12-3 or TRBV12-4 and J is TRBJ1-1, with D unclear. V was shortened by 8 bases and J by 6 bases, with 16 bases between the two germline ends. The CDR3 has 13 amino acids. CDR3 in DNA: TGTGCCAGCGGTAGCGAGGCCGACGCTGAAGCTTTCTTT. It translates to CASGSEADAEAFF.

This clonotype was detected many times. The chain recombines TRBV6-5 with TRBJ1-2, with D maybe TRBD1 (5 bases). Per the germline V gene, CDR1 is MNHEY and CDR2 is SVGAGI. Trimming took 7 bases from V and 5 from J, leaving 14 bases between them. The CDR3 covers 13 residues. As DNA, the CDR3 is TGTGCCAGCACAGGGACGTTCGTGTATGGCTACACCTTC. Residues: CASTGTFVYGYTF.